Listed below are T cell receptor beta chains from one sample, sequenced in a study of identical twins. MiXCR was run by TCRdb on the 5' RACE reads, yielding one entry per CDR3 protein. The sample carries 350,000 or so distinct CDR3 sequences, 9% to 10% recorded once. Material for sequencing was naive T cells sorted from blood. The receptors originated from a woman aged 45 to 65 in good health. Each CDR3 is given with its conserved first and last residue. A D gene is named only where the DNA matches it firmly. Clone size is not always given. Where it is, it says once, few, many or a class for expanded clones.

v_gene	abundance	j_gene	d_gene	CDR3aa	CDR3nt
TRBV4-2	few	TRBJ2-1	NA	CASSQEARANEQFF	TGTGCCAGCAGCCAAGAGGCTAGAGCGAATGAGCAGTTCTTC
TRBV30	few	TRBJ1-1	NA	CAWSPPAFF	TGTGCCTGGAGTCCCCCTGCTTTCTTT
TRBV29-1	many	TRBJ2-5	NA	CSVTRVGETQYF	TGCAGCGTTACCAGGGTTGGAGAGACCCAGTACTTC
TRBV11-3	few	TRBJ2-4	NA	CASSIRTGEAKNIQYF	TGTGCCAGCAGCATAAGGACGGGGGAAGCCAAAAACATTCAGTACTTC
TRBV3-1	few	TRBJ2-1	TRBD2	CASSQGGTRGFF	TGTGCCAGCAGCCAAGGGGGGACTAGGGGGTTCTTC
TRBV29-1	many	TRBJ2-2	TRBD2	CSVGGRAAGELFF	TGCAGCGTTGGCGGGAGGGCCGCCGGGGAGCTGTTTTTT
TRBV24-1	NA	TRBJ2-1	NA	CATSDLRGENEQFF	TGTGCCACCAGTGATTTGCGCGGAGAAAATGAGCAGTTCTTC
TRBV5-4	NA	TRBJ2-1	NA	CASSSFYNEQFF	TGTGCCAGCAGCTCCTTCTACAATGAGCAGTTCTTC
TRBV5-1	NA	TRBJ2-5	NA	CASSLADSFETQYF	TGCGCCAGCAGCTTGGCGGACTCGTTCGAGACCCAGTACTTC
TRBV12-3/TRBV12-4	few	TRBJ2-2	NA	CASSFGGPTGELFF	TGTGCCAGCAGTTTTGGCGGTCCTACCGGGGAGCTGTTTTTT
TRBV5-1	NA	TRBJ1-1	NA	CASSPGKGHTEAFF	TGCGCCAGCAGCCCTGGGAAGGGGCACACTGAAGCTTTCTTT